These 32 T cell receptor beta chains share one sample of origin, sequenced in a study of a mutant IDH1 vaccine in newly diagnosed glioma. The time point was: week 47, end of study. The content of each vaccine dose was 300 ug of mutant IDH1 20-mer peptide, and topical imiquimod accompanied it. The table came from immunoSEQ multiplex PCR; TCRdb's copy has only in-frame clones and leaves some out. The repertoire includes about 84,000 clones, roughly four fifths of them detected once, and 4% to 5.5% sits in the top ten. Their antigens remain unidentified. The source was PBMCs, collected from a glioma patient whose treatment included an IDH1 peptide vaccine. These receptors came from a man aged 35-49 years with glioma.

This chain links TRBV27 with TRBJ1-2, with D possibly TRBD1 on 6 matching bases. Germline-derived CDR1 and CDR2 are MNHEY and SMNVEV (reference sequence). The CDR3 is 15 amino acids. Trimming took off 2 bases at V and 4 bases at J, with 14 bases between the two ends. CDR3 residues: CASSLTRGAPYGYTF. DNA for the CDR3: TGTGCCAGCAGTTTAACCAGGGGTGCACCCTATGGCTACACCTTC.

The gene calls are TRBV19 and TRBJ1-5, with D possibly TRBD1 on 5 matching bases. V was cut by 7 bases and J by 2 bases, with 12 bases left in between. The CDR3 length is 14 residues. Germline CDR1 and CDR2: LNHDA and SQIVND (reference sequence). As DNA, the CDR3 is TGTGCCAGTATGTCGGGGGGGGGCAATCAGCCCCAGCATTTT. This translates into CASMSGGGNQPQHF. The complete variable domain, with remaining parts taken from reference TRBV19 and TRBJ1-5, reads DGGITQSPKYLFRKEGQNVTLSCEQNLNHDAMYWYRQDPGQGLRLIYYSQIVNDFQKGDIAEGYSVSREKKESFPLTVTSAQKNPTAFYLCASMSGGGNQPQHFGDGTRLSIL.

The CDR3 sequence is CASSLESSSGRNEQFF. The CDR3 DNA follows: TGTGCCAGCAGCTTAGAGTCGTCTAGCGGGAGGAATGAGCAGTTCTTC. The rearrangement uses TRBV13 and TRBJ2-1; TRBD2 aligns across 11 bases. CDR3 length equals 16 residues. The junction had 6 bases not matched to a gene; V was cut back by 1 base and J by 7 bases. The germline V gene has CDR1 PRHDT and CDR2 FYEKMQ (reference sequence).

V gene TRBV4-1 combines with J gene TRBJ2-2; D may be TRBD1 (6 bases). Germline CDR1 and CDR2: MGHRA and YSYEKL. V was shortened by 4 bases and J by 3 bases, with 12 bases between the two germline ends. The length of the CDR3 is 15 residues. This CDR3 is CASSRPDSYTGELFF. Written as DNA, the CDR3 is TGCGCCAGCAGCCGCCCGGACAGCTACACCGGGGAGCTGTTTTTT.

The chain is built from TRBV29-1 and TRBJ2-7, with D possibly called TRBD1 or TRBD2 (5 bases each). Germline CDR1 is SQVTM and CDR2 is ANQGSEA. The ends were cut back, 5 bases at V and 2 bases at J, with 10 bases in the middle. CDR3 length: 12 residues. The DNA of the CDR3 is TGCAGCGTTCGGGACGGAACCTACGAGCAGTACTTC. Protein: CSVRDGTYEQYF.

The gene calls are TRBV19 and TRBJ2-2; no definite D call. Trimming stripped 6 bases from V and 5 bases from J, with 19 bases between. The CDR3 runs 16 residues. Germline CDR1 and CDR2: LNHDA and SQIVND (reference sequence). CDR3 residues: CASRFTVSGRTGELFF. In DNA, the CDR3 is TGTGCCAGTAGATTCACAGTGAGTGGTCGTACCGGGGAGCTGTTTTTT. Complete variable domain (other parts from reference TRBV19 and TRBJ2-2): DGGITQSPKYLFRKEGQNVTLSCEQNLNHDAMYWYRQDPGQGLRLIYYSQIVNDFQKGDIAEGYSVSREKKESFPLTVTSAQKNPTAFYLCASRFTVSGRTGELFFGEGSRLTVL.

The chain employs TRBV29-1 and TRBJ1-2; TRBD1 matches at 7 bases. Trimming took 0 bases from V and 2 from J; bases not matched to a gene: 9. The length of the CDR3 is 16 residues. Germline V lookup: CDR1 SQVTM, CDR2 ANQGSEA. The CDR3 is CSVEDPSGTVNYGYTF. CDR3 bases: TGCAGCGTTGAAGACCCTTCGGGGACAGTGAACTATGGCTACACCTTC.

This clone has a single count. The genes are TRBV7-9 and TRBJ1-1; no firm D call. The germline CDR1 and CDR2 sequences are SEHNR and FQNEAQ (reference sequence). Trimming left V 5 bases short and J 1 base short, with 14 bases between. The CDR3 length is 15 residues. CDR3 residues: CASSASGVPNTEAFF. In nucleotides, the CDR3 is TGTGCCAGCAGCGCATCGGGAGTTCCGAACACTGAAGCTTTCTTT.

This clone was detected a few times. The V gene is TRBV10-3, the J gene TRBJ2-3; D gene uncertain. V lost 5 bases and J lost 2, with 2 bases in between. Germline V gene data show CDR1 as ENHRY and CDR2 as SYGVKD. This CDR3 has 11 amino acids. Here the CDR3 reads CAISTTDTQYF. In DNA form, the CDR3 reads TGTGCCATCAGTACCACAGATACGCAGTATTTT.

V usage is TRBV5-6 and J usage is TRBJ2-7; D may be TRBD2 (5 bases). CDR3 length: 12 residues. The germline V gene has CDR1 SGHDT and CDR2 YYEEEE. V was clipped by 4 bases and J by 6 bases, with 11 bases between them. DNA of the CDR3: TGTGCCAGCAGCCCTGGACTTGGCGAGCAGTACTTC. It specifies CASSPGLGEQYF.

The chain links TRBV27 to TRBJ2-1; D assignment may be TRBD1 or TRBD2 (6 bases each). Germline loops: CDR1 MNHEY, CDR2 SMNVEV (reference sequence). V gave up 2 bases and J gave up 2 bases, with 13 bases separating them. The CDR3 contains 16 residues. CDR3 bases: TGTGCCAGCAGTTTAAGACGGGGGACAACCTACAATGAGCAGTTCTTC. Encoded protein: CASSLRRGTTYNEQFF.

This clone was counted only a few times. Other DNA sequences of this sample code for an identical CDR3. This chain connects TRBV29-1 to TRBJ1-5; TRBD1 matches 7 bases. This CDR3 contains 14 residues. V trimming: 4 bases; J trimming: 4 bases; junction bases outside the gene matches: 7. From germline, CDR1 is SQVTM and CDR2 ANQGSEA. The CDR3 is CSVVTGIGNQPQHF. The CDR3 region has the DNA TGCAGCGTTGTGACAGGGATAGGGAATCAGCCCCAGCATTTT.

The chain couples TRBV5-1 to TRBJ2-7, with unresolved D. Germline assignment: CDR1 SGHRS and CDR2 YFSETQ. V was pared by 0 bases and J by 1 base, with 14 bases between. The CDR3 length is 16 residues. CDR3: CASSLATPTTSYEQYF. CDR3 sequence (DNA): TGCGCCAGCAGCTTGGCCACCCCGACAACTTCCTACGAGCAGTACTTC.

The chain employs TRBV18 and TRBJ2-3; tentatively, D is TRBD2 (6 bases). The CDR3 consists of 17 residues. Trimming pared 1 base from V and 6 bases from J, leaving 20 bases between. CDR1 is KGHSH, CDR2 LQKENI, per germline. CDR3 nucleotides: TGTGCCAGCTCACCACTCCCACTGACTAGTCTCAGGGATACGCAGTATTTT. Translation: CASSPLPLTSLRDTQYF.

The genes are TRBV13 and TRBJ2-7; the D is unclear. The CDR3 consists of 13 residues. CDR1 is PRHDT, CDR2 FYEKMQ, per germline (reference sequence). Trimming left V 5 bases short and J 7 bases short, with 15 bases between. The CDR3 region is CASSPSYLDEQYF. The CDR3 DNA reads TGTGCCAGCAGCCCGTCTTACTTGGATGAGCAGTACTTC.

The genes are TRBV7-9 and TRBJ1-1; D uncertain. Germline CDR1 and CDR2: SEHNR and FQNEAQ (reference sequence). Trimming cost V 1 base and J 5 bases, with 14 bases left between them. CDR3 length: 15 residues. The CDR3 nucleotides read TGTGCCAGCAGCTTAGGAGAGGGAGAGTCAACTGAAGCTTTCTTT. Amino acid sequence: CASSLGEGESTEAFF.

V usage is TRBV5-1 and J usage is TRBJ2-7; D is unresolved. With 7 bases removed from V and 7 bases from J, the gap between germline ends came to 18 bases. There are 13 residues in the CDR3. The germline gives CDR1 SGHRS, CDR2 YFSETQ. The CDR3 nucleotides are TGCGCCAGCTACCTGACGGACCCGTCTGAGCAGTACTTC. Residues: CASYLTDPSEQYF.

The CDR3 DNA follows: TGTGCCAGCATTCCTCAGAGAGGGTGGGCCTACGAGCAGTACTTC. Protein sequence: CASIPQRGWAYEQYF. The chain carries TRBV6-5 and TRBJ2-7, with D perhaps matching TRBD2 (5 bases). The V end lost 7 bases, the J end lost 2 bases, and 18 bases lay between the germline ends. Germline V gene lookup returns CDR1 MNHEY and CDR2 SVGAGI. The length of the CDR3 is 15 residues.

This chain links TRBV7-2 with TRBJ2-7, with TRBD1 matching over 8 bases. The CDR3 is 15 residues long. V lost 7 bases and J lost 2; bases outside the gene matches: 10. Germline V gene data show CDR1 as SGHTA and CDR2 as FQGNSA. CDR3 region: CASTQQAGGPYEQYF. CDR3 nucleotides: TGTGCCAGCACCCAACAAGCAGGGGGCCCCTACGAGCAGTACTTC.

In this sample, this clone turned up many times. This chain uses TRBV14 with TRBJ2-1, with 8 bases identical to TRBD2. There are 14 residues in the CDR3. CDR1 and CDR2 (germline): SGHDN, FVKESK. J gave up 0 bases and V 9 bases, and 4 bases lay outside the gene matches. CDR3 coding DNA: TGTGCCAGTACACGGGGGGGCTCCTACAATGAGCAGTTCTTC. Translation gives CASTRGGSYNEQFF.

This chain connects TRBV7-9 to TRBJ1-1; 7 nucleotides match TRBD1. Germline CDR1 reads SEHNR; CDR2 reads FQNEAQ (reference sequence). V was clipped by 4 bases and J by 5 bases; unmatched bases: 7. The CDR3 is 14 residues long. In nucleotides, the CDR3 is TGTGCCAGCAGCTCCCAGGCAGGGGGGACTGAAGCTTTCTTT. Amino acid sequence: CASSSQAGGTEAFF.

This chain connects TRBV5-6 to TRBJ1-1; the match to TRBD1 covers 8 bases. Trimming took 5 bases from V and 3 from J; bases not matched to a gene: 6. This CDR3 spans 14 amino acids. Germline CDR1 SGHDT, CDR2 YYEEEE. For the CDR3, the DNA is TGTGCCAGCAGATATACAGGGGGGGACACTGAAGCTTTCTTT. Translating it yields CASRYTGGDTEAFF.

J is TRBJ1-4 and V is TRBV30; 10 positions agree with TRBD1. CDR1 and CDR2 from the germline V gene are GTSNPN and SVGIG (reference sequence). CDR3 length: 13 amino acids. Germline trimming cut 2 bases from V and 10 bases from J; bases unmatched to any gene: 4. The CDR3 reads CAWSTGTGAKLFF. The CDR3 DNA is TGTGCCTGGAGTACCGGGACAGGGGCAAAACTGTTTTTT.

The V call is TRBV5-6, the J call TRBJ2-2, with D possibly matching TRBD2 (6 bases). The germline V gene has CDR1 SGHDT and CDR2 YYEEEE. The V gene lost 4 bases and the J gene lost 4 bases, with 14 bases spanning the gap. The CDR3 consists of 15 residues. Here the CDR3 reads CASSPGGSGTGELFF. The CDR3, as DNA: TGTGCCAGCAGCCCCGGAGGGTCCGGCACCGGGGAGCTGTTTTTT.

The chain has TRBV6-5 and TRBJ1-4, with D maybe TRBD1 (5 bases). The germline gives CDR1 MNHEY, CDR2 SVGAGI. This CDR3 has 15 residues. The V gene lost 4 bases and the J gene lost 8 bases, with 17 bases spanning the gap. CDR3 bases: TGTGCCAGCAGTTCCCCGGGGGGAGGAGAGGAAAAACTGTTTTTT. It encodes CASSSPGGGEEKLFF.

V is TRBV2 and J is TRBJ2-3; 12 bases are shared with TRBD2. Trimming at V came to 7 bases and at J to 5 bases, leaving 4 bases not matched to a gene. The CDR3 spans 14 residues. The V gene's germline CDR1 is SNHLY and CDR2 FYNNEI. In nucleotides, the CDR3 is TGTGCCAGCAAACTAGCGGGGGGAAAAGATACGCAGTATTTT. Its translation is CASKLAGGKDTQYF.

The chain recombines TRBV6-5 with TRBJ1-1, with unresolved D. The ends were cut back, 4 bases at V and 11 bases at J, with 20 bases in the middle. Germline CDR1 is MNHEY and CDR2 is SVGAGI. The CDR3 consists of 14 residues. The CDR3 region has the DNA TGTGCCAGCAGTTCTGGAGTGGGTGCCCAGCGGGCTTTCTTT. It is translated as CASSSGVGAQRAFF.

This clone was found a few times. This chain connects TRBV5-6 to TRBJ1-1; no firm D call. The CDR3 is 14 residues long. Trimming cost V 2 bases and J 0 bases, with 8 bases left between them. Germline V gene data show CDR1 as SGHDT and CDR2 as YYEEEE. This CDR3 reads CASSFGGLNTEAFF. CDR3 bases: TGTGCCAGCAGCTTCGGAGGGTTGAACACTGAAGCTTTCTTT.

The rearrangement links TRBV25-1 to TRBJ1-4; D ambiguous. Germline V gives CDR1 MGHDK, CDR2 SYGVNS. V lost 0 bases and J lost 0, with 5 bases in between. There are 15 residues in the CDR3. The CDR3 bases are TGTGCCAGCAGTGAATATCCTACAACTAATGAAAAACTGTTTTTT. Translation gives CASSEYPTTNEKLFF.

J is TRBJ2-7 and V is TRBV10-1, with a possible D match to TRBD2 (5 bases). This CDR3 is 14 amino acids long. The germline V gene encodes CDR1 WNHNN and CDR2 SYGVQD (reference sequence). V gave up 3 bases and J gave up 3 bases, with 12 bases separating them. CDR3 sequence: CASSEIYGGYEQYF. As DNA, the CDR3 is TGCGCCAGCAGTGAAATCTACGGAGGCTACGAGCAGTACTTC.

In its sample, this clone was seen a few times. The chain employs TRBV7-2 and TRBJ1-2, with TRBD1 matching over 7 bases. The CDR3 is 15 residues long. From germline, CDR1 is SGHTA and CDR2 FQGNSA. The V gene end was trimmed by 1 base and the J gene end by 2 bases; junction bases not matched to a gene: 4. CDR3 sequence: CASSLVVQGNYGYTF. CDR3 in DNA: TGTGCCAGCAGCTTAGTGGTACAGGGGAACTATGGCTACACCTTC. Filled out from reference TRBV7-2 and TRBJ1-2, the complete variable domain reads GAGVSQSPSNKVTEKGKDVELRCDPISGHTALYWYRQSLGQGLEFLIYFQGNSAPDKSGLPSDRFSAERTGGSVSTLTIQRTQQEDSAVYLCASSLVVQGNYGYTFGSGTRLTVV.

The J gene is TRBJ1-5, the V gene TRBV28; no clear D gene. This CDR3 comprises 11 residues. Per germline, CDR1 MDHEN and CDR2 SYDVKM. V was clipped by 5 bases and J by 3 bases, with 2 bases between them. CDR3 protein: CASSHNQPQHF. The CDR3 region has the DNA TGTGCCAGCAGTCACAATCAGCCCCAGCATTTT. Looking up the rest from reference TRBV28 and TRBJ1-5 gives the full variable domain: DVKVTQSSRYLVKRTGEKVFLECVQDMDHENMFWYRQDPGLGLRLIYFSYDVKMKEKGDIPEGYSVSREKKERFSLILESASTNQTSMYLCASSHNQPQHFGDGTRLSIL.